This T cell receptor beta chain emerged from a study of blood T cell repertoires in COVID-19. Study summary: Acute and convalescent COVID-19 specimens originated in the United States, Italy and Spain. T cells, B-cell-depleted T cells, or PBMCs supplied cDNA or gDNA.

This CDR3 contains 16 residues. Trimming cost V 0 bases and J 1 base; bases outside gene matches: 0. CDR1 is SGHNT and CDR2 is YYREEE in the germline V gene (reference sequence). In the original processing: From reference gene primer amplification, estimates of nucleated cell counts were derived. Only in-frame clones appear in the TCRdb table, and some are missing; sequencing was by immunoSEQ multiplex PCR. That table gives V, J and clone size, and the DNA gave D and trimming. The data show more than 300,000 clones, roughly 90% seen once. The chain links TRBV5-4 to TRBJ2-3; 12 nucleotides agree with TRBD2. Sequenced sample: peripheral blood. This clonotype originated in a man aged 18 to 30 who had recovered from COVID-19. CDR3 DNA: TGTGCCAGCAGCTTGGGACTAGCGGGGGGCACAGATACGCAGTATTTT. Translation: CASSLGLAGGTDTQYF. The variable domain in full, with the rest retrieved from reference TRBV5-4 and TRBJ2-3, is ETGVTQSPTHLIKTRGQQVTLRCSSQSGHNTVSWYQQALGQGPQFIFQYYREEENGRGNFPPRFSGLQFPNYSSELNVNALELDDSALYLCASSLGLAGGTDTQYFGPGTRLTVL.